This T cell receptor beta chain was obtained from a study of CD8 T cells in ankylosing spondylitis. Study-wide findings and caveats: Blood of patients with ankylosing spondylitis appeared to be characterized by a TCR beta motif of several highly homologous variants.

This clonotype has a handful of counts. Antigen: not known. In making TCR beta libraries, quantitative 5'-RACE with molecular barcodes was used. Each CDR3 protein gets one entry after TCRdb re-called the 5' RACE reads with MiXCR. The data contain about 270,000 distinct CDR3 sequences, about 30% of them singletons. Trimming removed 5 bases at V and 5 bases at J, with 16 bases between. The CDR3 length is 14 residues. Germline-derived CDR1 and CDR2 are DFQATT and SNEGSKA (reference sequence). The chain has TRBV20-1 and TRBJ2-1, with TRBD2 as a possible D gene (5 bases). This clonotype was obtained from a male donor with ankylosing spondylitis or in good health (not recorded which). Sequenced: blood, either unsorted or a sorted T cell fraction (not recorded which). Written as DNA, the CDR3 is TGCAGTGCTCGGAGCGGCCTATTACACAATGAGCAGTTCTTC. Translated: CSARSGLLHNEQFF.